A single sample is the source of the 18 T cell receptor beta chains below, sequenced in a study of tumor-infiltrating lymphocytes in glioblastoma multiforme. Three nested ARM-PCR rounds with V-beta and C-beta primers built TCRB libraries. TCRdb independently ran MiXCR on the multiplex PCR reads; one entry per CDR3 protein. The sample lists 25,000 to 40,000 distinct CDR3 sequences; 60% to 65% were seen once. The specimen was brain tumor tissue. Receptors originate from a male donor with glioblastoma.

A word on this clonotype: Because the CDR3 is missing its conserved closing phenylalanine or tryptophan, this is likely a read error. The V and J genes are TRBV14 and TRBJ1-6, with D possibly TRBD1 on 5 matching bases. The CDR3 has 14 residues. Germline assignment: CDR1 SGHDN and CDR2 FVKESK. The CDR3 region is CASNQDGAGAPLHV. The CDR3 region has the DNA TGTGCCAGCAACCAAGACGGGGCGGGTGCACCCCTCCACGTT.

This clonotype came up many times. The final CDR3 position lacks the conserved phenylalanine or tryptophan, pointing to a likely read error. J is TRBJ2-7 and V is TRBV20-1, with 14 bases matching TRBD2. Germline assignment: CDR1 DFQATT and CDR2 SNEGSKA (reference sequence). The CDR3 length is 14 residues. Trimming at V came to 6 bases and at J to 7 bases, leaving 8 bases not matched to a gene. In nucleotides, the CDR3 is TGCAGTGCGCCGGGACTAGCGGGAGTTGGGGAGCAGTACCTC. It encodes CSAPGLAGVGEQYL.

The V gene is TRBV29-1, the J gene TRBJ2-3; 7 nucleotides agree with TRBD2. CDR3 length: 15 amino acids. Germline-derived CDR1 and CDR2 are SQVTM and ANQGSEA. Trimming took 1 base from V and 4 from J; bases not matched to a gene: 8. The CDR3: CSVEGRGKGADTQYF. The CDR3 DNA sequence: TGCAGCGTTGAAGGGCGGGGGAAAGGTGCAGATACGCAGTATTTT.

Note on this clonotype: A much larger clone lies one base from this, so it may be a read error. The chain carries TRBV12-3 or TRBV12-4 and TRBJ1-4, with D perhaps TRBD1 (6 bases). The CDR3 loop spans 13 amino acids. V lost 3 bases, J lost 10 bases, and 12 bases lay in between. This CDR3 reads CASSFSEGGKLFF. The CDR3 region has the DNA TGTGCCAGCAGTTTCTCTGAGGGGGGAAAACTGTTTTTT.

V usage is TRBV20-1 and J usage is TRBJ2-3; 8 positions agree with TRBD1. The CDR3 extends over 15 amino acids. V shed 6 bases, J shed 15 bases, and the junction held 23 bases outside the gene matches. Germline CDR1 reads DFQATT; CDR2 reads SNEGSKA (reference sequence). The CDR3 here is CSALRTGTTLNMQYF. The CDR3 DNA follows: TGCAGTGCCCTACGGACAGGGACAACCCTTAATATGCAATATTTT.

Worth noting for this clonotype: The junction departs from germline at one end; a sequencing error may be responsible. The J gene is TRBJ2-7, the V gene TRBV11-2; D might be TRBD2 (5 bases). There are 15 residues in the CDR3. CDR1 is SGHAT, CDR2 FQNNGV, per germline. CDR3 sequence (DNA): TGTGCCAACAGCTTCTCTAGCCTAGCATTATGCGAGCAGTACTTC. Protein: CANSFSSLALCEQYF.

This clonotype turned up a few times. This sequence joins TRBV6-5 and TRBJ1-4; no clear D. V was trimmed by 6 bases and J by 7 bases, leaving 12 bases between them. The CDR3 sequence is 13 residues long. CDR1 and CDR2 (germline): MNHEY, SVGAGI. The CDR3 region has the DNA TGTGCCAGCAGCCGGGCACGAGGTGAAAAACTGTTTTTT. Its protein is CASSRARGEKLFF.

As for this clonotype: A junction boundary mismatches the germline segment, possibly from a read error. The CDR3: CASSYRAILGGNTIYF. The CDR3 region has the DNA TGTGCCAGTAGTTACCGTGCGATTCTAGGTGGAAACACCATATATTTT. This chain uses TRBV6-5 with TRBJ1-3; D gene ambiguous. CDR3 length: 16 amino acids. Looked up from germline, CDR1 is MNHEY and CDR2 is SVGAGI.

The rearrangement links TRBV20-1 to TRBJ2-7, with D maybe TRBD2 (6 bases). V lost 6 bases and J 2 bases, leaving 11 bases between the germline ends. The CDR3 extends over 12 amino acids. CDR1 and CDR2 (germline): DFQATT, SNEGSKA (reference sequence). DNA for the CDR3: TGCAGTGCCGGGACTGAAACCTACGAGCAGTACTTC. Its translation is CSAGTETYEQYF.

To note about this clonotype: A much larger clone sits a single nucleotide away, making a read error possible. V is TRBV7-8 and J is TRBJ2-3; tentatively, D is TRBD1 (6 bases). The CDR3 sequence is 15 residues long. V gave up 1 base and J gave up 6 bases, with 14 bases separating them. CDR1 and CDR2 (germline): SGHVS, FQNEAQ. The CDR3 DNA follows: TGTGCCAGCAGCTTAGAGAAAGGGGGATGGGATACGCAGTATTTT. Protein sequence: CASSLEKGGWDTQYF.

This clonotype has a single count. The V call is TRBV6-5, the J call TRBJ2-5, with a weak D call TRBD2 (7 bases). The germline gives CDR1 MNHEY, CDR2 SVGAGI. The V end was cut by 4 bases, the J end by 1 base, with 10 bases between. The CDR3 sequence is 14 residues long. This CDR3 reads CASSFGGAQETQYF. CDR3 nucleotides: TGTGCCAGCAGTTTTGGGGGGGCCCAAGAGACCCAGTACTTC.

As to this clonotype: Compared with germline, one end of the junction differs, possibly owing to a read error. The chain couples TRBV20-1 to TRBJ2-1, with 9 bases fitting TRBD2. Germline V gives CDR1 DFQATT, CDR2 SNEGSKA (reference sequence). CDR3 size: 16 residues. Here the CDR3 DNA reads TGCAGTGTTAGAGATCATCGGCTAGCGGGATACTCTGAGCAGTTCTTC. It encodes CSVRDHRLAGYSEQFF.

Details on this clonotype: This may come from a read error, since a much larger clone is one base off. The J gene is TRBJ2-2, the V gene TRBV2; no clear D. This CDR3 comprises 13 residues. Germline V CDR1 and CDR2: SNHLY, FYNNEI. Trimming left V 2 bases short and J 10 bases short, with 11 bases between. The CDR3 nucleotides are TGTGCCAGCAGTGAAAACGGGCTCGTGGAGCTGTTTTTT. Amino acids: CASSENGLVELFF.

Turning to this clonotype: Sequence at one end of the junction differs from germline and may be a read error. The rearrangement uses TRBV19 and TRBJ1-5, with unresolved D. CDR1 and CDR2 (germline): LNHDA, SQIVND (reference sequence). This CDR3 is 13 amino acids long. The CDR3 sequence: CASSPQSSQPQHF. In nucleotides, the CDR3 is TGTGCCAGTAGTCCGCAGAGCAGTCAGCCCCAGCATTTT.

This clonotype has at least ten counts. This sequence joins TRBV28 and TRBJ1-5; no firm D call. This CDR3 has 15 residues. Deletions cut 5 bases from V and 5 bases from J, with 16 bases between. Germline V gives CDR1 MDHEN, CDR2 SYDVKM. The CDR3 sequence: CASSPSPPGDQPQHF. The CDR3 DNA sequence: TGTGCCAGCAGTCCATCCCCCCCAGGAGATCAGCCCCAGCATTTT.

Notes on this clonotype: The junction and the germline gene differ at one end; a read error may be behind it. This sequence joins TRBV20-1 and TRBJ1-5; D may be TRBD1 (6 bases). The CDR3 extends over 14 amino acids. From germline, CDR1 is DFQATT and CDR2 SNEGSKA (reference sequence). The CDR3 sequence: CSAAGDMGNKPQHF. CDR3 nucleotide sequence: TGCAGTGCGGCAGGGGATATGGGCAATAAGCCCCAGCATTTT.

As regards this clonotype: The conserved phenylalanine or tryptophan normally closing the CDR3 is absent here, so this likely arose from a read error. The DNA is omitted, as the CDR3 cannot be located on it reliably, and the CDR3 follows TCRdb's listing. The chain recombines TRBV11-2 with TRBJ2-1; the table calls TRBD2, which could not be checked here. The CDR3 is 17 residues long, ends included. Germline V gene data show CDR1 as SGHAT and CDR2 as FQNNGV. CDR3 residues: CASSLVPASGTHNERFL.

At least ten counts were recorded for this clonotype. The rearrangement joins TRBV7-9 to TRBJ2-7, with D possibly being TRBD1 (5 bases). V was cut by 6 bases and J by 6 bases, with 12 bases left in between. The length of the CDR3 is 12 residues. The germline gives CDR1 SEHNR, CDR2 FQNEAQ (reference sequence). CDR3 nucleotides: TGTGCCAGCAGTCGGACCCAGGGCGAGCAGTACTTC. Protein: CASSRTQGEQYF.